The 15 T cell receptor beta chains below were found in one sample sequenced in a study of T-cell memory formation after mild COVID-19. TCRdb re-called the 5' RACE reads with MiXCR, one entry per CDR3 protein. This sample has tens of thousands of distinct CDR3 sequences, with about 13% found just once. Input material: PBMCs or a T cell subset sorted from them (not recorded which). These receptor sequences come from a man aged 18 to 30 who had mild COVID-19 (a few samples of this study predate the infection). Cell type and time point are not known.

The chain uses TRBV6-2 or TRBV6-3 and TRBJ2-5, with TRBD1 identical over 7 bases. CDR1 is MNHEY and CDR2 is SVGEGT in the germline V gene. V gave up 5 bases and J gave up 7 bases; unmatched junction bases: 10. The CDR3 is 14 amino acids. CDR3 DNA sequence: TGTGCCAGCAGTGGGACAGAAAACCCAGGGACCCAGTACTTC. This codes for CASSGTENPGTQYF.

This chain joins TRBV6-2 or TRBV6-3 and TRBJ2-7, with D perhaps matching TRBD2 (5 bases). Germline V gene data show CDR1 as MNHEY and CDR2 as SVGEGT. This CDR3 contains 13 residues. With 8 bases removed from V and 2 bases from J, the gap between germline ends came to 13 bases. The CDR3 bases are TGTGCCAGCCGGGGATGGCGGACCTACGAGCAGTACGTC. Protein sequence: CASRGWRTYEQYV.

This clonotype was observed a handful of times. The rearrangement uses TRBV10-2 and TRBJ2-5; 8 nucleotides match TRBD2. Per germline, CDR1 WSHSY and CDR2 SAAADI. This CDR3 is built from 13 residues. Losses at the gene ends were 8 bases for V and 3 bases for J; bases not matched to a gene: 5. The CDR3, as DNA: TGCGCCAGCTCTGGACTAGCCGAAGAGACCCAGTACTTC. Protein: CASSGLAEETQYF.

This clonotype has a single count. The chain employs TRBV12-3 or TRBV12-4 and TRBJ2-1, with D perhaps TRBD2 (5 bases). The CDR3 loop spans 12 amino acids. V was shortened by 5 bases and J by 5 bases, with 7 bases between the two germline ends. CDR3 residues: CASSAGNNEQFF. In DNA form, the CDR3 reads TGTGCCAGCAGTGCCGGGAACAATGAGCAGTTCTTC.

This sequence joins TRBV20-1 and TRBJ2-7; tentative D call: TRBD2 (5 bases). The CDR3 sequence is 12 residues long. CDR1 DFQATT and CDR2 SNEGSKA come from the germline V gene (reference sequence). Trimming shortened V by 2 bases and J by 7 bases, and 12 bases separated the two germline ends. The CDR3 here is CSARYEGREQYF. CDR3 DNA: TGCAGTGCTAGATATGAGGGTCGAGAGCAGTACTTC.

The chain joins TRBV29-1 to TRBJ2-3; 7 nucleotides align to TRBD2. Germline V lookup: CDR1 SQVTM, CDR2 ANQGSEA. CDR3 length: 15 residues. Trimming removed 4 bases from V and 11 bases from J; junction bases left unmatched: 18. The CDR3: CSVAVGAGRPPGQYF. For the CDR3, the DNA is TGCAGCGTTGCAGTCGGAGCGGGGAGACCCCCCGGGCAGTATTTT.

This clonotype was counted a few times. The DNA of the CDR3 is TGTGCCAGCAGCGGAGGACCCGTCGCCGGGGAGCTGTTTTTT. The encoded protein is CASSGGPVAGELFF. This sequence joins TRBV7-6 and TRBJ2-2; a weak D match, TRBD2 (5 bases). Per the germline V gene, CDR1 is SGHVS and CDR2 is FNYEAQ. Trimming removed 5 bases from V and 6 bases from J, with 13 bases in between. There are 14 residues in the CDR3.

The V gene is TRBV3-1, the J gene TRBJ1-3, with a possible D match to TRBD1 (6 bases). V was cut by 6 bases and J by 8 bases, with 20 bases left in between. Germline CDR1 and CDR2: LGHDT and YNNKEL (reference sequence). The CDR3 extends over 15 amino acids. CDR3 amino acids: CASRKGGRPTDTIYF. The CDR3 bases are TGTGCCAGCAGAAAGGGGGGGAGGCCTACCGACACCATATATTTT.

This clonotype was seen only once. The chain carries TRBV6-6 and TRBJ2-3; tentatively, D is TRBD1 or TRBD2 (5 bases each). CDR1 MNHNY and CDR2 SVGAGI come from the germline V gene (reference sequence). CDR3 size: 13 residues. Trimming took off 7 bases at V and 11 bases at J, with 19 bases between the two ends. CDR3 bases: TGTGCCAGCACCCAGGGAGCCCCCCTCGAGCAGTATTTT. This gives the protein CASTQGAPLEQYF.

The V and J genes are TRBV6-6 and TRBJ1-3, with unresolved D. Trimming removed 5 bases from V and 0 bases from J, with 5 bases in between. This CDR3 has 13 residues. Germline assignment: CDR1 MNHNY and CDR2 SVGAGI (reference sequence). CDR3 bases: TGTGCCAGCAGTCAGTACTCTGGAAACACCATATATTTT. Its translation is CASSQYSGNTIYF.

Only a few counts were recorded for this clonotype. The V gene is TRBV29-1, the J gene TRBJ2-1; unclear D gene. This CDR3 has 12 residues. CDR1 SQVTM and CDR2 ANQGSEA come from the germline V gene. The V and J ends lost 3 bases and 5 bases respectively, with 8 bases between them. CDR3 loop: CSVDWVDNEQFF. In DNA, the CDR3 is TGCAGCGTTGACTGGGTAGACAATGAGCAGTTCTTC.

The V call is TRBV6-5, the J call TRBJ1-1; 7 bases match TRBD1. CDR1 and CDR2 from the germline V gene are MNHEY and SVGAGI. The CDR3 covers 14 residues. J was trimmed by 5 bases and V by 4 bases; bases with no gene match: 7. In DNA, the CDR3 is TGTGCCAGCAGTTGGTTGACAGGGAAAACTGAAGCTTTCTTT. It encodes CASSWLTGKTEAFF.

In this sample, this clonotype turned up a few times. The chain combines TRBV7-9 with TRBJ2-1; D gene uncertain. Germline V gene lookup returns CDR1 SEHNR and CDR2 FQNEAQ (reference sequence). CDR3 length equals 11 residues. V shed 5 bases and J shed 6 bases, with 5 bases lying between them. The CDR3 region has the DNA TGTGCCAGCAGCGGCATCAATGAGCAGTTCTTC. This encodes CASSGINEQFF.

The sample holds a few counts of this clonotype. The genes are TRBV21-1 and TRBJ2-7; TRBD1 reflects the table's D call only, with no check against the DNA. TRBV21-1 corresponds to a pseudogene. The CDR3 runs to 15 residues. The CDR3 spells CASSKGTGPIVEQYV. In DNA form, the CDR3 reads TGTGCCAGCAGCAAAGGGACAGGGCCGATTGTTGAGCAGTACGTC.

This clonotype was picked up a small number of times. This chain connects TRBV9 to TRBJ1-1, with TRBD1 matching 7 bases. V was pared by 3 bases and J by 2 bases, with 7 bases of the junction left unmatched. Germline values: CDR1 SGDLS, CDR2 YYNGEE. This CDR3 is 15 amino acids long. This chain's CDR3 is CASSGFGTANTEAFF. The CDR3 DNA reads as TGTGCCAGCAGCGGCTTCGGGACAGCTAACACTGAAGCTTTCTTT.